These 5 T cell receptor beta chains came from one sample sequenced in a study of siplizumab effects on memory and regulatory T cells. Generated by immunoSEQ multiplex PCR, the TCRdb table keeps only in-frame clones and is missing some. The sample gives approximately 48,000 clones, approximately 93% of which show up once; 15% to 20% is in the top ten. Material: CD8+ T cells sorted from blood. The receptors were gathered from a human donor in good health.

In DNA, the CDR3 is TGTGCCACCCGAGGAGGGGTTAACGGGAGCACAGATACGCAGTATTTT. Residues: CATRGGVNGSTDTQYF. The rearrangement links TRBV10-3 to TRBJ2-3; a weak D match, TRBD2 (6 bases). The CDR3 spans 16 residues. The germline gives CDR1 ENHRY, CDR2 SYGVKD. Trimming took off 10 bases at V and 0 bases at J, with 20 bases between the two ends.

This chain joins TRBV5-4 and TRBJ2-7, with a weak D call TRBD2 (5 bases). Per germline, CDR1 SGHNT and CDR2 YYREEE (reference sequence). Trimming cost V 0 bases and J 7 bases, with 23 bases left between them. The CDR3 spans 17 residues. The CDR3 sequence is CASSLVTPSGGLGEQYF. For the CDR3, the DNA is TGTGCCAGCAGCTTGGTGACTCCCAGCGGCGGGCTTGGGGAGCAGTACTTC.

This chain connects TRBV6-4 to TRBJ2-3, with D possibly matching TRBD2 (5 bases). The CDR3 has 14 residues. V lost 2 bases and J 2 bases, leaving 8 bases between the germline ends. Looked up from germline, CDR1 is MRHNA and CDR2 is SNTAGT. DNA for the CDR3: TGTGCCAGCAGTGACCGCGGGTTCACAGATACGCAGTATTTT. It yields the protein CASSDRGFTDTQYF.

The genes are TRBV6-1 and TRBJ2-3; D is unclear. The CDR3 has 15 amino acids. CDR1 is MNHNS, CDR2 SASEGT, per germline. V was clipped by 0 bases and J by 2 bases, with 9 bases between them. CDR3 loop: CASSEAIGFTDTQYF. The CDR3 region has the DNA TGTGCCAGCAGTGAAGCAATCGGATTCACAGATACGCAGTATTTT.

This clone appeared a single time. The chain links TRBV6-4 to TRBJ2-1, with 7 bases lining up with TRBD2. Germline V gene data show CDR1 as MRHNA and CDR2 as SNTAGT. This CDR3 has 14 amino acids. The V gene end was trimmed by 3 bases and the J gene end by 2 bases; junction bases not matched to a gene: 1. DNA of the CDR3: TGTGCCAGCAGTGAGAGCGGGACCTACAATGAGCAGTTCTTC. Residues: CASSESGTYNEQFF.